Below, 5 T cell receptor beta chains from the same sample are listed, as sequenced in a study of regulatory T cells in long-lasting Graves disease. Both iRepertoire HTBI primers and Arm-PCR of CDR3 regions were used to build the TCR beta libraries. TCRdb itself ran the multiplex PCR reads through MiXCR, one entry per CDR3 protein. The table has hundreds of thousands of distinct CDR3 sequences, 21% seen once. Time point given: persistent/refractory GD, antithyroid drugs over 5 years with positive TRAb. Extracted RNA from PBMCs served as the source of the TCR library. The material sequenced was peripheral blood mononuclear cells (PBMCs), taken when the disease was refractory, from a patient treated with antithyroid drugs. The receptors originated from a female donor with Graves disease.

This clonotype occurred many times. CDR3: CSVVVGSGYEQYF. CDR3 nucleotides: TGCAGCGTTGTAGTCGGGAGTGGATACGAGCAGTACTTC. The rearrangement links TRBV29-1 to TRBJ2-7; perhaps TRBD2 as D (6 bases). V lost 4 bases, J lost 4 bases, and 14 bases lay in between. This CDR3 has 13 amino acids. Germline values: CDR1 SQVTM, CDR2 ANQGSEA.

This clonotype was detected only a few times. The chain couples TRBV24-1 to TRBJ1-6, with a weak D call TRBD1 (5 bases). There are 14 residues in the CDR3. The V gene lost 7 bases and the J gene lost 9 bases, with 15 bases spanning the gap. Germline CDR1 is KGHDR and CDR2 is SFDVKD. Here the CDR3 reads CATSPGPTPSPLHF. The CDR3 region has the DNA TGTGCCACCAGCCCGGGACCGACCCCTTCACCCCTCCACTTT.

The chain has TRBV7-9 and TRBJ1-1; D call uncertain. In germline, CDR1 is SEHNR, CDR2 FQNEAQ (reference sequence). V was shortened by 1 base and J by 6 bases, with 9 bases between the two germline ends. The CDR3 covers 13 residues. DNA for the CDR3: TGTGCCAGCAGCTTAGACCCCCCCCCTGAAGCTTTCTTT. Protein product: CASSLDPPPEAFF.

The chain recombines TRBV18 with TRBJ2-5, with 15 bases lining up with TRBD2. Germline CDR1 reads KGHSH; CDR2 reads LQKENI. V gave up 0 bases and J gave up 5 bases; unmatched junction bases: 1. The CDR3 sequence is 16 residues long. Here the CDR3 DNA reads TGTGCCAGCTCACCACCGGGACTAGCGGGAGGTGAGACCCAGTACTTC. Translation gives CASSPPGLAGGETQYF.

The chain uses TRBV3-1 and TRBJ2-7; TRBD1 aligns across 12 bases. This CDR3 is 15 amino acids long. Germline lookup yields CDR1 LGHDT and CDR2 YNNKEL (reference sequence). V trimming: 1 base; J trimming: 7 bases; junction bases outside the gene matches: 5. The CDR3 here is CASSQVGQGAIEQYF. CDR3 nucleotides: TGTGCCAGCAGCCAAGTGGGACAGGGGGCAATAGAGCAGTACTTC.